This entry features one TCR beta chain sequence. This entry comes from a study of blood T cell repertoires in COVID-19. Sequencing used immunoSEQ multiplex PCR; TCRdb keeps in-frame clones, though not all of them. Of roughly 180,000 clones in the sample, roughly 85% are singletons; the top ten hold about 6.3%. Recruits, aged about 18 to 89 years, lived in 24 US areas. The CDR3 contains 15 residues. Trimming took 2 bases from V and 4 from J, leaving 13 bases between them. CDR1 LNHNV and CDR2 YYDKDF come from the germline V gene (reference sequence). The genes are TRBV15 and TRBJ2-3; a weak D match, TRBD2 (6 bases). The source material was PBMCs or T cells enriched from blood (not recorded which). This sequence originates from a middle-aged man who had recovered from COVID-19. CDR3 loop: CATSRPPAGSDTQYF. The CDR3 DNA follows: TGTGCCACCAGCAGACCCCCCGCGGGATCAGATACGCAGTATTTT.